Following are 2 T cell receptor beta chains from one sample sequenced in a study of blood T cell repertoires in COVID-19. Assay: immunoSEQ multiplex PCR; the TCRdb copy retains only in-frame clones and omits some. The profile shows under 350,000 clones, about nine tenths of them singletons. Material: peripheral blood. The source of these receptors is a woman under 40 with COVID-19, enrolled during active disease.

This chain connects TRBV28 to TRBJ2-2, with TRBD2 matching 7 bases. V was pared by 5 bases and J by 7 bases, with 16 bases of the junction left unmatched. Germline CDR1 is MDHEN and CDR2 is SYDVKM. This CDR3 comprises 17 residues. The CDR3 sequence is CASSPSWGAGEIGELFF. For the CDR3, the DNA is TGTGCCAGCAGTCCCTCGTGGGGCGCGGGGGAGATCGGGGAGCTGTTTTTT. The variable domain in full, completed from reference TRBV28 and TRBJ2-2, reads DVKVTQSSRYLVKRTGEKVFLECVQDMDHENMFWYRQDPGLGLRLIYFSYDVKMKEKGDIPEGYSVSREKKERFSLILESASTNQTSMYLCASSPSWGAGEIGELFFGEGSRLTVL.

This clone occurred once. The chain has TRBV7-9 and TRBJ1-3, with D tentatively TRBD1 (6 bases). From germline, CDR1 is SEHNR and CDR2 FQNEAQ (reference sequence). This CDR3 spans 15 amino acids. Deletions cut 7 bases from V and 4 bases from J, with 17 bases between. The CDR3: CASTENRVSGNTIYF. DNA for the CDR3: TGTGCCAGCACCGAAAACAGGGTCTCCGGAAACACCATATATTTT.